What follows describes a single T cell receptor (beta chain). Its antigen is as yet unknown. The source of the sample is a study of cytomegalovirus exposure and HLA in healthy donors. General study findings and limits: Analysis performed later found around 15,000 TCR beta sequences associated with HLA alleles at 0.05 false discovery rate. Researchers reportedly found TCR beta sequences accurately predicted most subjects' HLA-A and HLA-B alleles.

Primers: 60 Vbeta forward and 13 Jbeta reverse. Sequencing was performed with immunoSEQ multiplex PCR; in TCRdb, only in-frame clones are kept and a portion is missing. Of some 130,000 clones detected, 60% to 80% appear once; the ten largest clones hold 1.5%. Germline trimming cut 1 base from V and 3 bases from J; bases unmatched to any gene: 8. The CDR3 contains 17 residues. From germline, CDR1 is SGHRS and CDR2 YFSETQ. The material sequenced was PBMCs. This chain connects TRBV5-1 to TRBJ2-3, with 10 nucleotides matching TRBD2. The receptor was isolated from a female donor in good health and CMV-seronegative. CDR3 in DNA: TGCGCCAGCAGCTTGACGCTAGCGGGAGCAGCAACAGATACGCAGTATTTT. Its translation is CASSLTLAGAATDTQYF.